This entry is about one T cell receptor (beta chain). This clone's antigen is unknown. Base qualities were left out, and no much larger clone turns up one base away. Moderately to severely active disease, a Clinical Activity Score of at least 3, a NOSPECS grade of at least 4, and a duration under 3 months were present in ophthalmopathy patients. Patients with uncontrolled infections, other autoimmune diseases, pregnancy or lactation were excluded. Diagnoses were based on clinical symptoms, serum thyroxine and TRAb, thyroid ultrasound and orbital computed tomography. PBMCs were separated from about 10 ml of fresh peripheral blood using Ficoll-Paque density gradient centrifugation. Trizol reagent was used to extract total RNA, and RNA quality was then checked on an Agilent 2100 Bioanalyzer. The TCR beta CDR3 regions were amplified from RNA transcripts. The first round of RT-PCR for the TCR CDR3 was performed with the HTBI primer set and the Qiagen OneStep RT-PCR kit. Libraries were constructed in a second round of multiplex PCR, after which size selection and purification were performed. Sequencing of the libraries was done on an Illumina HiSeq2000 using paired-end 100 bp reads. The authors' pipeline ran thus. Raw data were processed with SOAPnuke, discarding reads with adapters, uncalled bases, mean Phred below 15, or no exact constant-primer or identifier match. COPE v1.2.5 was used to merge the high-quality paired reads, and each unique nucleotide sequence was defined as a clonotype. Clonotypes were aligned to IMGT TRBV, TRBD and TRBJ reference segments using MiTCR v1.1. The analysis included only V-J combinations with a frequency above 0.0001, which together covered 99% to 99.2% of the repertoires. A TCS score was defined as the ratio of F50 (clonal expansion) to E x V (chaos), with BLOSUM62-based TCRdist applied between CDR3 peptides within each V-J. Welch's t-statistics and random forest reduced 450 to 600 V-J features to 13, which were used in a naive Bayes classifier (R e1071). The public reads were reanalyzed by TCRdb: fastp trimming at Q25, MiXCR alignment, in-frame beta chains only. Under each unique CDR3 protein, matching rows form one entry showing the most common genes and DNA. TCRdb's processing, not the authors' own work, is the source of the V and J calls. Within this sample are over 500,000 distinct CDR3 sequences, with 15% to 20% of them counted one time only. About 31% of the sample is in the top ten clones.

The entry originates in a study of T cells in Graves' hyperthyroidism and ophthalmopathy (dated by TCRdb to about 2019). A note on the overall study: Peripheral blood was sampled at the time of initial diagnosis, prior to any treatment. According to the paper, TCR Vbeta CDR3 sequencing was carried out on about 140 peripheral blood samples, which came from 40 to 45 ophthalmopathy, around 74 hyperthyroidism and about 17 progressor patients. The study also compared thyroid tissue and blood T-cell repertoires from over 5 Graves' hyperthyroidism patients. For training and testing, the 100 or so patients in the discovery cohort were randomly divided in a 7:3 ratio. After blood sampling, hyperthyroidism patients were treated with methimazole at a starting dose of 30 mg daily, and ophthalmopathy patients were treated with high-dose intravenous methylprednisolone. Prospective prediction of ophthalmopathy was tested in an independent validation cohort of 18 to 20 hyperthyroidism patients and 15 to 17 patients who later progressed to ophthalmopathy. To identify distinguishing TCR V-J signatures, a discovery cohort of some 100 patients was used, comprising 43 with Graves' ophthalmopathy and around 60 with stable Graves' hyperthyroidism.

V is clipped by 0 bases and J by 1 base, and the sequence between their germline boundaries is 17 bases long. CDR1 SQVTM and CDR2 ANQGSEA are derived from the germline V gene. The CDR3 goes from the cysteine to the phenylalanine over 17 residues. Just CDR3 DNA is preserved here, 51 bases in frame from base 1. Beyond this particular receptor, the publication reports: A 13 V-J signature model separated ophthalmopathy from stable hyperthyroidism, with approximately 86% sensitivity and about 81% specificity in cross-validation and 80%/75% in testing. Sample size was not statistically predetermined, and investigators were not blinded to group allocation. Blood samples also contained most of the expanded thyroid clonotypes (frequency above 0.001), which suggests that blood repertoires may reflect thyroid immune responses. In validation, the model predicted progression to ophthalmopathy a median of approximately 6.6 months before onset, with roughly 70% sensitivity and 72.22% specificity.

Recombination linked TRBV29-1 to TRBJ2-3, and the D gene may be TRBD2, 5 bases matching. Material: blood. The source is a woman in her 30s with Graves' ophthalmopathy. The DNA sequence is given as TGCAGCGTTGAAGACGACGAGGGCGAGGAGGGCACAGATACGCAGTATTTT. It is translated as CSVEDDEGEEGTDTQYF.